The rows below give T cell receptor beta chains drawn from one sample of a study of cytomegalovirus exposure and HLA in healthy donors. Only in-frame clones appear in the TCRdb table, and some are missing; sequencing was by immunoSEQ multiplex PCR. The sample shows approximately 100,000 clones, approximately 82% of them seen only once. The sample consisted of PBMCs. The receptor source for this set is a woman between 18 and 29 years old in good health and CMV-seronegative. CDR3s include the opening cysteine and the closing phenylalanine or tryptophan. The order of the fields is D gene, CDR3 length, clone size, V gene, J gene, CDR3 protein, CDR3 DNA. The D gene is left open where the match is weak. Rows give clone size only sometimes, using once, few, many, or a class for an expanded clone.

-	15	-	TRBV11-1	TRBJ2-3	CASSLQGIVTDTQYF	TGTGCCAGCAGCCTACAGGGTATTGTCACAGATACGCAGTATTTT
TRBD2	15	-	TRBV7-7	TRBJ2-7	CASSPTVGAGGEQYF	TGTGCTAGCAGCCCCACGGTCGGAGCGGGGGGGGAGCAGTACTTC
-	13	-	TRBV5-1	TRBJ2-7	CASSSGISYEQYF	TGCGCCAGCAGCTCAGGGATCTCCTACGAGCAGTACTTC
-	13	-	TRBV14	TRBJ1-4	CASSQQGSEKLFF	TGTGCCAGCAGCCAACAGGGTAGTGAAAAACTGTTTTTT
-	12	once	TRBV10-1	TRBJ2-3	CAGERGTDTQYF	TGCGCCGGTGAACGGGGGACAGATACGCAGTATTTT
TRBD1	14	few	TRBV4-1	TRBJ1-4	CASSLGTGDEKLFF	TGCGCCAGCAGTCTGGGGACAGGGGACGAAAAACTGTTTTTT
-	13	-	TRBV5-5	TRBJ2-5	CASSPQLGETQYF	TGTGCCAGCAGCCCGCAGCTGGGCGAGACCCAGTACTTC
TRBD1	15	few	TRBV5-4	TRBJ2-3	CASSPGRGYTDTQYF	TGTGCCAGCAGCCCTGGCAGGGGGTACACAGATACGCAGTATTTT
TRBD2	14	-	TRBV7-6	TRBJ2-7	CASSLNSGGYEQYF	TGTGCCAGCAGCTTAAATAGCGGGGGCTACGAGCAGTACTTC
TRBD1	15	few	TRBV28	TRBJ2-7	CASSSEGAGSYEQYF	TGTGCCAGCAGTTCAGAGGGGGCAGGCTCCTACGAGCAGTACTTC
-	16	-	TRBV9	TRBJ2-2	CASSDPTGPGSGELFF	TGTGCCAGCAGCGACCCGACAGGTCCTGGCTCCGGGGAGCTGTTTTTT
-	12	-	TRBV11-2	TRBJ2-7	CASSPKLYEQYF	TGTGCCAGCAGCCCAAAGCTCTACGAGCAGTACTTC
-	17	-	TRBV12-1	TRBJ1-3	CASSFYGRWDSGNTIYF	TGTGCCAGCAGCTTTTACGGGAGGTGGGACTCTGGAAACACCATATATTTT
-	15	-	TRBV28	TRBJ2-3	CASSLSTGFGDTQYF	TGTGCCAGCAGTTTATCGACAGGCTTCGGGGATACGCAGTATTTT
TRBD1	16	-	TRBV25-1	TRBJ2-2	CASSDSETGDTGELFF	TGTGCCAGCTCCGACAGCGAGACAGGGGACACCGGGGAGCTGTTTTTT
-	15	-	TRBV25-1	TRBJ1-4	CASSLTATNNEKLFF	TGTGCCAGCAGTCTGACGGCCACTAATAATGAAAAACTGTTTTTT
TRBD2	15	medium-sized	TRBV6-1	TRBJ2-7	CASSEASGSSYEQYF	TGTGCCAGCAGTGAAGCTAGCGGGAGCTCCTACGAGCAGTACTTC
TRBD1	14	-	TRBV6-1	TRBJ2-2	CASRTGPNTGELFF	TGTGCCAGCAGGACAGGGCCGAACACCGGGGAGCTGTTTTTT
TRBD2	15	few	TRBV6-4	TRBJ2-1	CASSDSAGDYNEQFF	TGTGCCAGCAGTGACTCGGCGGGGGATTACAATGAGCAGTTCTTC
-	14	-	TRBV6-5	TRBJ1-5	CASSLDSSNQPQHF	TGTGCCAGCAGTCTAGACAGTTCCAATCAGCCCCAGCATTTT
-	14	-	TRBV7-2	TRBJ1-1	CASSLERGGTEAFF	TGTGCCAGCAGCTTAGAGCGGGGTGGAACTGAAGCTTTCTTT
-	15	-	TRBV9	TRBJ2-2	CASSRNRDNTGELFF	TGTGCCAGCAGCAGAAACCGGGATAACACCGGGGAGCTGTTTTTT
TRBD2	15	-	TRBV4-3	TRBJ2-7	CASSHTSGRRNEQYF	TGCGCCAGCAGCCACACTAGCGGGAGGCGGAACGAGCAGTACTTC
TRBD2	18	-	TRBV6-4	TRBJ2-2	CASSDGGSSGTHTGELFF	TGTGCCAGCAGTGACGGGGGGTCTAGCGGGACACACACCGGGGAGCTGTTTTTT
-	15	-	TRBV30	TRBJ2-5	CAWTSNYRVRETQYF	TGTGCCTGGACGTCAAATTACAGGGTCAGGGAGACCCAGTACTTC
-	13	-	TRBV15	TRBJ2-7	CATSRDHRYEQYF	TGTGCCACCAGCAGAGATCACAGATACGAGCAGTACTTC
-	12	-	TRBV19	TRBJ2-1	CASSNSYNEQFF	TGTGCCAGTAGTAACAGCTACAATGAGCAGTTCTTC
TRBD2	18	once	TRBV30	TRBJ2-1	CAWSKGREGRVGRREQFF	TGTGCCTGGAGTAAGGGGCGGGAGGGCCGTGTTGGACGAAGGGAGCAGTTCTTC
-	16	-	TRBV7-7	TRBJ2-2	CASSPRTTGTRGELFF	TGTGCCAGCAGCCCCCGCACGACCGGGACTCGTGGGGAGCTGTTTTTT